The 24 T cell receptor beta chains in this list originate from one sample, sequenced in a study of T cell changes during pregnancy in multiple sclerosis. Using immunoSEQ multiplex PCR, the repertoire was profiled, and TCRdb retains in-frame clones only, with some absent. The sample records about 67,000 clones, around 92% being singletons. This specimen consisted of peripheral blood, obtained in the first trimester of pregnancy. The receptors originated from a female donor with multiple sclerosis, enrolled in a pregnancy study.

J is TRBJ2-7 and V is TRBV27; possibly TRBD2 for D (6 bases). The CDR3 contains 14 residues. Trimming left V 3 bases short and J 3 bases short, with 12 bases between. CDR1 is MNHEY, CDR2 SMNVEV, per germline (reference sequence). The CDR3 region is CASSFGRGNYEQYF. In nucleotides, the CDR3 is TGTGCCAGCAGTTTCGGACGGGGGAACTACGAGCAGTACTTC.

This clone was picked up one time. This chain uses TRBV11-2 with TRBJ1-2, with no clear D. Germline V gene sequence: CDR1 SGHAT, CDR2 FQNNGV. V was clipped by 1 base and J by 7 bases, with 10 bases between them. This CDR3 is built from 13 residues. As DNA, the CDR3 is TGTGCCAGCAGCTTAGGGCGAGGCAGTGGCTACACCTTC. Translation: CASSLGRGSGYTF.

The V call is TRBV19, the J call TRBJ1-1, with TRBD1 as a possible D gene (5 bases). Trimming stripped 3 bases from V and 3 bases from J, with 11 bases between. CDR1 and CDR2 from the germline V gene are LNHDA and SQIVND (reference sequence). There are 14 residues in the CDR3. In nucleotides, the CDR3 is TGTGCCAGTAGTATCAGGGCTTGGGACACTGAAGCTTTCTTT. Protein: CASSIRAWDTEAFF.

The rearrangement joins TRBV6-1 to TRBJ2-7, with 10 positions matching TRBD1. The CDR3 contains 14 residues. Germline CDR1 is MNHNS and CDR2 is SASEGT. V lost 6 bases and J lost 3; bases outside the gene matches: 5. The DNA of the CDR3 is TGTGCCAGCAGGGAGGGACAGGGGATCTACGAGCAGTACTTC. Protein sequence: CASREGQGIYEQYF.

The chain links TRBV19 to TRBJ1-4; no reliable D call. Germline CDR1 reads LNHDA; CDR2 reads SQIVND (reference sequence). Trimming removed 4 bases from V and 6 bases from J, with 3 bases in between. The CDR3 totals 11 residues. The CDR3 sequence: CASSTYEKLFF. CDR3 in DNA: TGTGCCAGTAGTACATATGAAAAACTGTTTTTT.

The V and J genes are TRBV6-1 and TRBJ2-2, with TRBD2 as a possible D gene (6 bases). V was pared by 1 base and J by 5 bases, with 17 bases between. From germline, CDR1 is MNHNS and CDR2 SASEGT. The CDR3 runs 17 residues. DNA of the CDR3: TGTGCCAGCAGTGAAGAACAGAGGATAGGAGGGACCGGGGAGCTGTTTTTT. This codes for CASSEEQRIGGTGELFF.

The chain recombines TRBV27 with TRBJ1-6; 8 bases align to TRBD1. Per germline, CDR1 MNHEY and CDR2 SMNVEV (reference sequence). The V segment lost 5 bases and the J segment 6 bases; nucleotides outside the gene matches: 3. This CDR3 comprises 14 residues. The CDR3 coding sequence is TGTGCCAGCAGTAGGACAGGGTCTAATTCACCCCTCCACTTT. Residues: CASSRTGSNSPLHF.

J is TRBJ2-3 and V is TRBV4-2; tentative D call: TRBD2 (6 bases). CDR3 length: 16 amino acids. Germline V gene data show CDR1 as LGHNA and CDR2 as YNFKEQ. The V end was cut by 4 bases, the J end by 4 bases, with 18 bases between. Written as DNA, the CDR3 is TGTGCCAGCAGCCCCAAGCTGAGCGGAGGGGCAGATACGCAGTATTTT. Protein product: CASSPKLSGGADTQYF.

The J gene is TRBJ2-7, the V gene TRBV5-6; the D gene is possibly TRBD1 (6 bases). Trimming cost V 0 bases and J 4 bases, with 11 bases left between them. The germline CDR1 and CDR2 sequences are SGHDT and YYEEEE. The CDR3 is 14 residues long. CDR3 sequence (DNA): TGTGCCAGCAGCTTGGCGGGACAAGATTACGAGCAGTACTTC. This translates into CASSLAGQDYEQYF.

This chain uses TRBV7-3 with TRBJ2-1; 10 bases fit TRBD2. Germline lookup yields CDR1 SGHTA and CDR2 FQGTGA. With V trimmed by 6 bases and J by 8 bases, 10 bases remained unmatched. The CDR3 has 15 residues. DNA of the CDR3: TGTGCCAGCAGGAAGGGAGCGGGGGGGCCCTATGAGCAGTTCTTC. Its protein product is CASRKGAGGPYEQFF.

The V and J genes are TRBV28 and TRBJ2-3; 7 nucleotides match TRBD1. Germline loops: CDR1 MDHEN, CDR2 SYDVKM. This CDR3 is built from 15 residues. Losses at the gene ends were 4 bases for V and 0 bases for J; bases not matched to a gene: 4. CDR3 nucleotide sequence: TGTGCCAGCAGTTCCCAGGGGGTGAGCACAGATACGCAGTATTTT. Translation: CASSSQGVSTDTQYF.

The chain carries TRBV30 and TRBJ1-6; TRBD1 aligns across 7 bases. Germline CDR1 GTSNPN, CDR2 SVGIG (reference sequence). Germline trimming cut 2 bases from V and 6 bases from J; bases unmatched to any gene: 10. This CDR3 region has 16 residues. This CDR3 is CAWSKELGQSNSPLHF. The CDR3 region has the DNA TGTGCCTGGAGTAAAGAACTGGGACAGAGTAATTCACCCCTCCACTTT.

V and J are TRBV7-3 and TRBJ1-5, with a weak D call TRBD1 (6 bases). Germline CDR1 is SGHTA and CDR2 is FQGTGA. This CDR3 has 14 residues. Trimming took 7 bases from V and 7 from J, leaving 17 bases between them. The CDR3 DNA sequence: TGTGCCAGCAAAGGGGGGGCGGAGGAGCAGCCCCAGCATTTT. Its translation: CASKGGAEEQPQHF.

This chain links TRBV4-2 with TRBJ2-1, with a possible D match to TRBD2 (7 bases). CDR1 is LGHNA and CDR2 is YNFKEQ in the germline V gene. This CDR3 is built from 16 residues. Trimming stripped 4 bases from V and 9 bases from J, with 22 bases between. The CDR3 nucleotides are TGTGCCAGCAGCCGCACCGGGACTATAGAGGGGGGTGAGCAGTTCTTC. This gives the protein CASSRTGTIEGGEQFF.

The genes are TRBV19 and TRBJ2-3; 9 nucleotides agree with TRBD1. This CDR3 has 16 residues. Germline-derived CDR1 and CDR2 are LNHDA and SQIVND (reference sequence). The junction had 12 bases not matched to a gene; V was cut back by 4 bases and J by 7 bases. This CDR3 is CASSRDGGQGGYTQYF. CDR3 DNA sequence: TGTGCCAGTAGTAGAGACGGGGGACAGGGAGGGTATACGCAGTATTTT.

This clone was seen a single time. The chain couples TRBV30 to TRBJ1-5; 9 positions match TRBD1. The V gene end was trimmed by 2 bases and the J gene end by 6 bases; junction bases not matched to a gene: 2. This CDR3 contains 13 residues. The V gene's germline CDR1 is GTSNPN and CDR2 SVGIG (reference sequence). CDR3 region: CAWSTGGTQPQHF. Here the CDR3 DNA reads TGTGCCTGGAGTACAGGGGGCACTCAGCCCCAGCATTTT. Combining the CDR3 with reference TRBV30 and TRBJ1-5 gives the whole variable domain SQTIHQWPATLVQPVGSPLSLECTVEGTSNPNLYWYRQAAGRGLQLLFYSVGIGQISSEVPQNLSASRPQDRQFILSSKKLLLSDSGFYLCAWSTGGTQPQHFGDGTRLSIL.

The CDR3 region has the DNA TGCGCCAGCAGCCAAGATTCGGGACACACCACCCAAGAGACCCAGTACTTC. Amino acids: CASSQDSGHTTQETQYF. The V call is TRBV4-1, the J call TRBJ2-5; maybe TRBD1 (6 bases). CDR3 length equals 17 residues. V gave up 0 bases and J gave up 1 base, with 15 bases separating them. CDR1 and CDR2 from the germline V gene are MGHRA and YSYEKL.

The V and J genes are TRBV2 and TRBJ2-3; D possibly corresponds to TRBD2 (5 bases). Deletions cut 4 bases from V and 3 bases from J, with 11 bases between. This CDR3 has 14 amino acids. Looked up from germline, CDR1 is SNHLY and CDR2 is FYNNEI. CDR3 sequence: CASSVDRGTDTQYF. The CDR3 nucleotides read TGTGCCAGCAGTGTTGACCGAGGGACAGATACGCAGTATTTT.

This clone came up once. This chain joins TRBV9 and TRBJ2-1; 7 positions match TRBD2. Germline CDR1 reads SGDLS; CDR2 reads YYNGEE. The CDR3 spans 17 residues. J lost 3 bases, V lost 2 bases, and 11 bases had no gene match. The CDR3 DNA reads TGTGCCAGCAGCGTCCAATCGAGCGGGACCTTCTACAATGAGCAGTTCTTC. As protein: CASSVQSSGTFYNEQFF. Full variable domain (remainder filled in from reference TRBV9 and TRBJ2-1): DSGVTQTPKHLITATGQRVTLRCSPRSGDLSVYWYQQSLDQGLQFLIQYYNGEERAKGNILERFSAQQFPDLHSELNLSSLELGDSALYFCASSVQSSGTFYNEQFFGPGTRLTVL.

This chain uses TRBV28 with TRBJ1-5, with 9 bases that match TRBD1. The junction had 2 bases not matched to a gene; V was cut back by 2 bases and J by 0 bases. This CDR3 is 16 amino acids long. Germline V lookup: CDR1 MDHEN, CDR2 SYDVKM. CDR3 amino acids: CASSLRGQGSNQPQHF. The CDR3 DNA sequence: TGTGCCAGCAGTTTAAGGGGACAGGGTAGCAATCAGCCCCAGCATTTT. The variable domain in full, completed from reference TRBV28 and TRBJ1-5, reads DVKVTQSSRYLVKRTGEKVFLECVQDMDHENMFWYRQDPGLGLRLIYFSYDVKMKEKGDIPEGYSVSREKKERFSLILESASTNQTSMYLCASSLRGQGSNQPQHFGDGTRLSIL.

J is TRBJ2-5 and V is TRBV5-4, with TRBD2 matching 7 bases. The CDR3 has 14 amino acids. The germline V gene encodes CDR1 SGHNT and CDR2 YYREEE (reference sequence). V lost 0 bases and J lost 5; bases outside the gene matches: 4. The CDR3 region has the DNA TGTGCCAGCAGCTTGGGACTAGCAAGTGAGACCCAGTACTTC. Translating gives CASSLGLASETQYF.

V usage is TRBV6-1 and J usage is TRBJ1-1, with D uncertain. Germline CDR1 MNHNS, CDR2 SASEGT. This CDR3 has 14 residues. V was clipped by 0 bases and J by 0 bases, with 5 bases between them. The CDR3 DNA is TGTGCCAGCAGTGAAGCCGGGATGAACACTGAAGCTTTCTTT. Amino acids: CASSEAGMNTEAFF.

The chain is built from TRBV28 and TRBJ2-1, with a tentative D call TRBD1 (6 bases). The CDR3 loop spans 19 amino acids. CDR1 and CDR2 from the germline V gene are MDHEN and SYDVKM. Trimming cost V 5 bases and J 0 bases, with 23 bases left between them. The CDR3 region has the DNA TGTGCCAGCAGTCTCCCGGTGGGGGCGGCCAGAGGCTCCTACAATGAGCAGTTCTTC. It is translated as CASSLPVGAARGSYNEQFF.

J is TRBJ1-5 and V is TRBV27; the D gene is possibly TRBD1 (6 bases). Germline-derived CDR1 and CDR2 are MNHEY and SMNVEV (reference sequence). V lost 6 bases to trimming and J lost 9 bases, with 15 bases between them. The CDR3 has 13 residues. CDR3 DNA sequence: TGTGCCAGCAGCCGCCTAACAGGGTGGCCCCAGCATTTT. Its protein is CASSRLTGWPQHF.